A selection of T cell receptor beta chains follows, all from one sample in a study of blood T cells in healthy people across ages. Each CDR3 protein gets one entry after TCRdb re-called the 5' RACE reads with MiXCR. The table records over 600,000 distinct CDR3 sequences, about half of them present only once. Material: blood. Every receptor here comes from a man older than 75 in good health. CDR3s include the opening cysteine and the closing phenylalanine or tryptophan. The D gene is left open where the match is weak. Not every row has a clone size; where given, it reads once, few, many or a size class.

V gene,D gene,J gene,clone size,CDR3 protein
TRBV27,NA,NA,NA,CASARQGTYEQYF
TRBV6-5,NA,TRBJ2-1,NA,CASSPPGGRSNEQFF
TRBV29-1,TRBD2,TRBJ2-7,few,CSVGAGALNNEQYF
TRBV12-3/TRBV12-4,NA,TRBJ1-5,few,CASSSPSQPQHF
TRBV5-1,NA,NA,few,CASSLGHLSYEQYF
TRBV4-3,TRBD2,TRBJ2-4,few,CASSQGASGNIQYF
TRBV9,TRBD1,TRBJ1-2,NA,CASSVRDSDYGYTF
TRBV12-5,NA,TRBJ1-1,once,CASGVTRTVGEAFF
TRBV4-3,TRBD2,TRBJ2-7,NA,CASSQDWGTSRYEQYF
TRBV9,NA,TRBJ2-7,few,CASSVGDLTYEQYF
TRBV24-1,TRBD1,TRBJ2-1,NA,CATAYGTGTYNEQFF
TRBV6-6,NA,NA,once,CASSYSMVGETQYF
TRBV6-5,NA,TRBJ2-4,NA,CASRAGENIQYF
TRBV28,NA,TRBJ1-4,NA,CASSVSQGVEKLFF
TRBV5-1,NA,TRBJ2-1,NA,CASSWTTGASYNEQFF
TRBV5-1,NA,TRBJ2-6,once,CASNLVSGASSGANVLTF
TRBV7-3,TRBD2,TRBJ2-3,few,CASSLRNGAGGSDTQYF
TRBV28,NA,NA,NA,CASKGGVRTQYF
TRBV20-1,NA,TRBJ2-5,few,CSARVGWAGIETQYF
TRBV29-1,NA,TRBJ2-2,once,CSVGAKGAGELFF
TRBV7-9,NA,TRBJ2-1,NA,CASSLDFGVGMGNEQFF
TRBV30,NA,TRBJ1-2,NA,CAWSAFDGGYTF
TRBV7-2,TRBD2,TRBJ2-3,few,CASSPGTSGGRTDTQYF
TRBV7-3,NA,TRBJ2-3,few,CASSFDHGTDTQYF
TRBV6-2/TRBV6-3,NA,TRBJ2-5,NA,CASRSAGTKQETQYF
TRBV10-3,TRBD1,TRBJ2-2,NA,CAISKTGGGNTGELFF
TRBV20-1,NA,TRBJ2-1,few,CSARTPRGGTPMEQFF
TRBV10-3,TRBD1,TRBJ2-3,few,CAISTDRVWDTQYF
TRBV4-3,TRBD2,TRBJ2-3,NA,CAGSPGPGLAKLTDTQYF
TRBV4-2,TRBD2,TRBJ2-1,NA,CASSPRVGAGNSYNEQFF
TRBV7-9,NA,TRBJ1-2,once,CASSMVQAATF
TRBV11-3,NA,TRBJ2-5,NA,CASSVDSFQETQYF
TRBV18,NA,TRBJ2-4,NA,CASSPYGDIAKNIQYF
TRBV30,NA,TRBJ2-1,NA,CAWSDGYSSYNEQFF
TRBV20-1,TRBD2,NA,NA,CSARASGSYEQYF
TRBV3-1,NA,TRBJ2-7,NA,CASSHIPRDEQYF
TRBV7-6,TRBD2,TRBJ2-7,NA,CASSFSGLAHEQYF
TRBV25-1,NA,TRBJ1-4,few,CASSDYGQGNEKLFF
TRBV6-6,TRBD1,TRBJ1-6,NA,CASSHRDRDSPLHF
TRBV7-9,NA,TRBJ1-2,NA,CASSFSEYGYTF
TRBV29-1,NA,TRBJ1-1,NA,CSAPGQVTEAFF
TRBV20-1,TRBD1,TRBJ2-5,few,CSASRQGPKTTETQYF
TRBV7-2,TRBD2,TRBJ2-1,NA,CASSLAAGTYNEQFF
TRBV9,TRBD2,TRBJ2-1,NA,CASSPSTSGRRGSEQFF
TRBV18,NA,TRBJ2-1,once,CASSPLVGRNNEQFF
TRBV7-2,NA,TRBJ2-3,NA,CASSSQREDTQYF
TRBV3-1,NA,TRBJ1-1,NA,CASSLSGRSKITEAFF
TRBV3-1,NA,NA,NA,CASTPLGQDKNIQYF
TRBV27,NA,TRBJ1-5,NA,CASSSGRSQPQHF
TRBV29-1,NA,TRBJ2-1,many,CSVVAGRNEQFF
TRBV7-2,TRBD2,TRBJ2-1,few,CASSSGLAYEEQFF
TRBV2,NA,TRBJ2-1,NA,CASSSKRGDEQFF
TRBV20-1,TRBD1,TRBJ2-7,few,CSAIHGTGGSSYEQYF
TRBV2,TRBD1,TRBJ1-5,NA,CASSEGGGAQPQHF
TRBV12-3/TRBV12-4,TRBD2,TRBJ2-1,NA,CASRRTSNEQFF